Detailed here is one T cell receptor beta chain. Its specific antigen is unknown. The sample comes from a study of monozygotic twins with inflammatory bowel disease (dated by TCRdb to about 2019). For the study in its entirety: The complete study included approximately 28 monozygotic twin pairs: 19 IBD-discordant Danish pairs and nine German pairs, of which four were IBD-concordant and five were IBD-discordant. Within discordant pairs, disease-associated traits were sought mainly by comparing IBD patients with their genetically identical healthy co-twins. Each individual had, on average, about 151 000 unique TCRalpha sequences and 181 000 unique TCRbeta sequences available for analysis. General conclusions and limits of the study: Compared with healthy twins, IBD patients had fewer clonotypes in common with other individuals, a difference most pronounced in patients showing signs of disease activity. No single strong signal or clonotype linked to IBD turned up in the results, so the idea that one exists was not supported. Distinction between different T cell subtypes could not be achieved in the analysis. Repertoire similarity did not differ between concordant and discordant twins, which could be due to limited statistical power. Differing immunosuppressive treatments among patients may have added background noise and inter-individual variability to the repertoires. A decrease in TCRbeta repertoire diversity, as measured by inverse Simpson index, was observed in IBD patients compared with their healthy co-twins.

The CDR3 covers 14 residues, taking in both the cysteine and the phenylalanine. No DNA sequence was recorded. CDR1 and CDR2, per the germline V gene, are MGHRA and YSYEKL. Library construction relied on 5' RACE. Preparation of each TCR library used approximately 4,000 ng of total RNA. For each sample, cDNA synthesis with SMARTScribe reverse transcriptase was split into eight separate reactions. During cDNA synthesis, template switching was used to introduce unique molecular identifiers that contained a 6-nucleotide sample barcode. TCRalpha and TCRbeta cDNA was amplified in two nested PCRs of around 15 and 10 cycles, and bead purification was carried out after each PCR. Before amplification, cDNA was treated with uracil DNA-glycosylase and purified using the QIAquick PCR purification kit. The second PCR added Illumina TruSeq-compatible adapters along with sample-specific barcodes. TapeStation and Qubit were used to check library quality and concentration, and approximately 5 ng of each library went into the pool. The pooled libraries were sequenced with 2 x 100 bp reads and custom sequencing primers on an Illumina HiSeq2500 single-index Rapid Run. The authors' pipeline ran thus. MiGEC version 1.2.6 was used for UMI-based consensus assembly to correct PCR and sequencing errors. V(D)J alignment, clonotype assembly and CDR3 extraction were performed with MiXCR version 2.1.1. To normalise gene usage, clonotype sharing and MAIT/NKT TCR abundance, the top 1000, 10 000 and 20 000 clonotypes in each sample were analysed. After downsampling to 27 000 UMIs, diversity was calculated as the inverse Simpson index using the vegan R package. Paired Mann-Whitney U tests on discordant twin pairs were used, with Benjamini-Hochberg multiple-testing correction. Following reprocessing of the reads by TCRdb, the data hold one row per CDR3 protein sequence and no DNA is available. In this record, the V and J calls reflect TCRdb's handling and not the investigators' own analysis. This sample's table has entries for 440,000 or so distinct CDR3 sequences. The ten largest clonotypes hold approximately 2.3% of the sample.

From each donor, a roughly 2.5 ml peripheral blood sample was drawn into PAXgene tubes and stored at -80 degrees C. Without T cell sorting, total RNA was isolated from whole blood using the PAXgene blood miRNA kit on an automated QIAcube. Peripheral blood from monozygotic twin pairs who were concordant or discordant for inflammatory bowel disease underwent deep TCRalpha and TCRbeta repertoire profiling using unique molecular barcoding. Smoking habits were recorded for all twin pairs, and individuals were classified as current, former or never smokers. The sample was blood. This clonotype was sampled from a human donor with ulcerative colitis or Crohn's disease, or a healthy co-twin of an affected twin (not recorded which). This chain is built from TRBV4-1 and TRBJ1-5. The CDR3 region: CASSQDRRNQPQHF.